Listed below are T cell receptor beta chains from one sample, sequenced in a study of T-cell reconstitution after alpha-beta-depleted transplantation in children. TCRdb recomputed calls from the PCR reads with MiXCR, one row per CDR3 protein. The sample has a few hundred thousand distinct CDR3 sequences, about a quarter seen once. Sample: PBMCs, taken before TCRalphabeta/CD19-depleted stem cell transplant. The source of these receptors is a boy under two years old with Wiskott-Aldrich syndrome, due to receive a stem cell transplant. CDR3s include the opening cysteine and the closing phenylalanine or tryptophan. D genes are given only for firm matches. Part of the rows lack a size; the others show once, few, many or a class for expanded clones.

CDR3 DNA: TGCAGTGCTAGGGCTAGCGTCATAGATACGCAGTATTTT
CDR3 protein: CSARASVIDTQYF
V gene: TRBV20-1
J gene: TRBJ2-3
clone size: NA
D gene: NA

CDR3 DNA: TGCGCCAGCAGCTTGTCGGGAGGGACTTCGGACATTCAGTACTTC
CDR3 protein: CASSLSGGTSDIQYF
V gene: TRBV5-1
J gene: TRBJ2-4
clone size: few
D gene: TRBD2

CDR3 DNA: TGTGCCAGCAGTTCCTACAGGGACGTTGGACAGCCCCAGCATTTT
CDR3 protein: CASSSYRDVGQPQHF
V gene: TRBV12-3/TRBV12-4
J gene: TRBJ1-5
clone size: NA
D gene: NA

CDR3 DNA: TGTGCCAGCAGCCGACTAGCGACCACAGATACGCAGTATTTT
CDR3 protein: CASSRLATTDTQYF
V gene: TRBV9
J gene: TRBJ2-3
clone size: NA
D gene: TRBD2

CDR3 DNA: TGTGCCAGCAGTGAAAGCCCTGGCTCCTACGAGCAGTACTTC
CDR3 protein: CASSESPGSYEQYF
V gene: TRBV25-1
J gene: TRBJ2-7
clone size: NA
D gene: NA

CDR3 DNA: TGTGCCAGCTCTCCCGCAGGCCCTCCTGAAGCTTTCTTT
CDR3 protein: CASSPAGPPEAFF
V gene: TRBV18
J gene: TRBJ1-1
clone size: NA
D gene: NA

CDR3 DNA: TGCGCCAGCAGCTTGCGGGCTAGCGGGAGCGGGGAGCAGTTCTTC
CDR3 protein: CASSLRASGSGEQFF
V gene: TRBV5-1
J gene: TRBJ2-1
clone size: NA
D gene: TRBD2

CDR3 DNA: TGTGCCAGCAGCTTGATAGGGATTGTGGGATACAATGAGCAGTTCTTC
CDR3 protein: CASSLIGIVGYNEQFF
V gene: TRBV5-5
J gene: TRBJ2-1
clone size: NA
D gene: NA

CDR3 DNA: TGCAGTGCTAGAGTTGGGACTAGCGGGAGGGCCCAGTACTTC
CDR3 protein: CSARVGTSGRAQYF
V gene: TRBV20-1
J gene: TRBJ2-5
clone size: NA
D gene: TRBD2

CDR3 DNA: TGCGCCAGCACGGGACAGTCTTACACCGGGGAGCTGTTTTTT
CDR3 protein: CASTGQSYTGELFF
V gene: TRBV5-1
J gene: TRBJ2-2
clone size: few
D gene: TRBD1

CDR3 DNA: TGCGCCAGCAGCTTGATACACGGCAACTATGGCTACACCTTC
CDR3 protein: CASSLIHGNYGYTF
V gene: TRBV5-1
J gene: TRBJ1-2
clone size: few
D gene: NA

CDR3 DNA: TGTGCCAGCAGGGCCGGGACAGGGTCTTCTGAGACCCAGTACTTC
CDR3 protein: CASRAGTGSSETQYF
V gene: TRBV12-3/TRBV12-4
J gene: TRBJ2-5
clone size: NA
D gene: TRBD1

CDR3 DNA: TGCGCCAGCAGCACGGACAGGGTTCGGGAAGCTTTCTTT
CDR3 protein: CASSTDRVREAFF
V gene: TRBV5-1
J gene: TRBJ1-1
clone size: few
D gene: TRBD1

CDR3 DNA: TGCAGTGCTAGCGGGGTGAACACCGGGGAGCTGTTTTTT
CDR3 protein: CSASGVNTGELFF
V gene: TRBV20-1
J gene: TRBJ2-2
clone size: few
D gene: NA

CDR3 DNA: TGCAGTGCTACAAAGGCTAGCGGGAGTAGAGGCAATGAGCAGTTCTTC
CDR3 protein: CSATKASGSRGNEQFF
V gene: TRBV20-1
J gene: TRBJ2-1
clone size: NA
D gene: TRBD2

CDR3 DNA: TGTGCCAGCTCACCAAAGGGAAGCTCCTACGAGCAGTACTTC
CDR3 protein: CASSPKGSSYEQYF
V gene: TRBV18
J gene: TRBJ2-7
clone size: few
D gene: NA

CDR3 DNA: TGTGCCAGCAGTTTAAAGGGGACCTATGGCTACACCTTC
CDR3 protein: CASSLKGTYGYTF
V gene: TRBV12-3/TRBV12-4
J gene: TRBJ1-2
clone size: NA
D gene: NA

CDR3 DNA: TGCAGTGCGGGTCGTCGGGAAGCTTTCTTT
CDR3 protein: CSAGRREAFF
V gene: TRBV20-1
J gene: TRBJ1-1
clone size: few
D gene: NA

CDR3 DNA: TGTGCCAGCAGTTTAAGTAATGCGGGAGTTCTGTTCTTC
CDR3 protein: CASSLSNAGVLFF
V gene: TRBV12-3/TRBV12-4
J gene: TRBJ2-1
clone size: few
D gene: TRBD2

CDR3 DNA: TGCAGCGTTGCCCTCCTTCGCGGGTTAACTGAAGCTTTCTTT
CDR3 protein: CSVALLRGLTEAFF
V gene: TRBV29-1
J gene: TRBJ1-1
clone size: NA
D gene: NA

CDR3 DNA: TGTGCCAGCAGACAAGCGACAGGGTCTAATGAAAAACTGTTTTTT
CDR3 protein: CASRQATGSNEKLFF
V gene: TRBV7-2
J gene: TRBJ1-4
clone size: few
D gene: TRBD1

CDR3 DNA: TGCAGTGCTAGAGCCCCGGTAGACAAAAACATTCAGTACTTC
CDR3 protein: CSARAPVDKNIQYF
V gene: TRBV20-1
J gene: TRBJ2-4
clone size: NA
D gene: NA

CDR3 DNA: TGTGCCAGCAGCATCCGGGTTGGGGGAGAATCACCCCTCCACTTT
CDR3 protein: CASSIRVGGESPLHF
V gene: TRBV6-1
J gene: TRBJ1-6
clone size: few
D gene: NA

CDR3 DNA: TGTGCCAGCAGTGGGGGAGGGACAGGGCAAAATGAGCAGTTCTTC
CDR3 protein: CASSGGGTGQNEQFF
V gene: TRBV28
J gene: TRBJ2-1
clone size: NA
D gene: TRBD1

CDR3 DNA: TGTGCCAGCAGCCTCCGATCCGACAGGGAAGAGACCCAGTACTTC
CDR3 protein: CASSLRSDREETQYF
V gene: TRBV5-5
J gene: TRBJ2-5
clone size: few
D gene: TRBD1

CDR3 DNA: TGTGCCAGCAGTGGTGCGGGGCCGAACACTGAAGCTTTCTTT
CDR3 protein: CASSGAGPNTEAFF
V gene: TRBV6-1
J gene: TRBJ1-1
clone size: few
D gene: NA

CDR3 DNA: TGTGCCAGCAGCTTAGTACGCATTCAGTACTTC
CDR3 protein: CASSLVRIQYF
V gene: TRBV7-9
J gene: TRBJ2-4
clone size: NA
D gene: NA

CDR3 DNA: TGCGCCAGCAGCTTGGAGGGAATCGATTACGAGCAGTACTTC
CDR3 protein: CASSLEGIDYEQYF
V gene: TRBV5-1
J gene: TRBJ2-7
clone size: few
D gene: NA

CDR3 DNA: TGCGCCAGCAGCGTCGGGACAGGGGGCTTCAACGAGCAGTACTTC
CDR3 protein: CASSVGTGGFNEQYF
V gene: TRBV5-1
J gene: TRBJ2-7
clone size: few
D gene: TRBD1

CDR3 DNA: TGCAGTGCTGAGAGGTTACTACAGGCTAACACTGAAGCTTTCTTT
CDR3 protein: CSAERLLQANTEAFF
V gene: TRBV20-1
J gene: TRBJ1-1
clone size: few
D gene: NA

CDR3 DNA: TGTGCCAGCAGCCCAGTCTCGGACACTGAAGCTTTCTTT
CDR3 protein: CASSPVSDTEAFF
V gene: TRBV21-1
J gene: TRBJ1-1
clone size: NA
D gene: NA

CDR3 DNA: TGTGCCAGCAGCTTACCCAGGGGGAGAGAGACCCAGTACTTC
CDR3 protein: CASSLPRGRETQYF
V gene: TRBV7-2
J gene: TRBJ2-5
clone size: many
D gene: TRBD1

CDR3 DNA: TGCGCCAGCAGCTCGGACCTAGCGGGCCTGTCCTACGAGCAGTACTTC
CDR3 protein: CASSSDLAGLSYEQYF
V gene: TRBV5-1
J gene: TRBJ2-7
clone size: NA
D gene: TRBD2

CDR3 DNA: TGTGCCAGCAGCCCTCGCTGGGGTACTGAAGCTTTCTTT
CDR3 protein: CASSPRWGTEAFF
V gene: TRBV7-3
J gene: TRBJ1-1
clone size: few
D gene: NA

CDR3 DNA: TGTGCCAGCAGTTACTCCAGGGGAGGGTGGACTGAAGCTTTCTTT
CDR3 protein: CASSYSRGGWTEAFF
V gene: TRBV6-5
J gene: TRBJ1-1
clone size: few
D gene: NA

CDR3 DNA: TGTGCCAGCAGTCTCGCGATCGGGCGGACCTACGAGCAGTACTTC
CDR3 protein: CASSLAIGRTYEQYF
V gene: TRBV6-1
J gene: TRBJ2-7
clone size: NA
D gene: NA

CDR3 DNA: TGTGCCAGCAGCGTTAACGGAGATGTATACAATGAGCAGTTCTTC
CDR3 protein: CASSVNGDVYNEQFF
V gene: TRBV9
J gene: TRBJ2-1
clone size: NA
D gene: NA

CDR3 DNA: TGTGCCAGCGGTGCGGGGGTGCGGGAGACCCAGTACTTC
CDR3 protein: CASGAGVRETQYF
V gene: TRBV11-2
J gene: TRBJ2-5
clone size: few
D gene: TRBD2

CDR3 DNA: TGCGCCAGCAGCTGGGCGGGGGCCGACGAGCAGTACTTC
CDR3 protein: CASSWAGADEQYF
V gene: TRBV5-1
J gene: TRBJ2-7
clone size: few
D gene: NA

CDR3 DNA: TGTGCCATCAGCGGTGACAGGGGGACCACTGAAGCTTTCTTT
CDR3 protein: CAISGDRGTTEAFF
V gene: TRBV10-3
J gene: TRBJ1-1
clone size: few
D gene: TRBD1

CDR3 DNA: TGTGCCAGCAGCCGTCGTTCCTCTGGAAACACCATATATTTT
CDR3 protein: CASSRRSSGNTIYF
V gene: TRBV12-3/TRBV12-4
J gene: TRBJ1-3
clone size: NA
D gene: NA

CDR3 DNA: TGTGCCAGCAGTTACTATGATCAAGACACGCAGTATTTT
CDR3 protein: CASSYYDQDTQYF
V gene: TRBV27
J gene: TRBJ2-3
clone size: few
D gene: NA

CDR3 DNA: TGCAGTGCTAAGCAACGACAGGGTTGGAACACTGAAGCTTTCTTT
CDR3 protein: CSAKQRQGWNTEAFF
V gene: TRBV20-1
J gene: TRBJ1-1
clone size: NA
D gene: TRBD1

CDR3 DNA: TGTGCCAGCAGCTACTCGAGCGGGAGCCATGAGCAGTTCTTC
CDR3 protein: CASSYSSGSHEQFF
V gene: TRBV5-6
J gene: TRBJ2-1
clone size: NA
D gene: TRBD2

CDR3 DNA: TGCGCCAGCAGCTTGAGTGGGACCGACTACGGAGAGCAGTACTTC
CDR3 protein: CASSLSGTDYGEQYF
V gene: TRBV5-1
J gene: TRBJ2-7
clone size: NA
D gene: NA

CDR3 DNA: TGTGCCAGCAGTTTAAACGACTTCTCCTACGAGCAGTACTTC
CDR3 protein: CASSLNDFSYEQYF
V gene: TRBV12-3/TRBV12-4
J gene: TRBJ2-7
clone size: few
D gene: NA

CDR3 DNA: TGTGCCAGCAGCGTACCGCGGACTAGCGACTACAATGAGCAGTTCTTC
CDR3 protein: CASSVPRTSDYNEQFF
V gene: TRBV2
J gene: TRBJ2-1
clone size: few
D gene: TRBD2

CDR3 DNA: TGTGCCAGCAGCAGGTTCAATGAGCAGTTCTTC
CDR3 protein: CASSRFNEQFF
V gene: TRBV11-1
J gene: TRBJ2-1
clone size: NA
D gene: NA

CDR3 DNA: TGTGCCACGCAACGGAGTAGCGACCTGAATGAGCAGTTCTTC
CDR3 protein: CATQRSSDLNEQFF
V gene: TRBV10-3
J gene: TRBJ2-1
clone size: few
D gene: NA

CDR3 DNA: TGCGCCAGCAGCTTCCTAGCGGGGGGCTCCTACGAGCAGTACTTC
CDR3 protein: CASSFLAGGSYEQYF
V gene: TRBV5-1
J gene: TRBJ2-7
clone size: few
D gene: TRBD2

CDR3 DNA: TGTGCCAGCTCCGGCCCCAATAGCAATCAGCCCCAGCATTTT
CDR3 protein: CASSGPNSNQPQHF
V gene: TRBV12-3/TRBV12-4
J gene: TRBJ1-5
clone size: NA
D gene: NA

CDR3 DNA: TGTGCCAGCAGGACCGGGACTCTTTACAATGAGCAGTTCTTC
CDR3 protein: CASRTGTLYNEQFF
V gene: TRBV6-2/TRBV6-3
J gene: TRBJ2-1
clone size: NA
D gene: NA

CDR3 DNA: TGCGCCAGCAGCTTGATGGGACTAGGTATCGATGAGCAGTTCTTC
CDR3 protein: CASSLMGLGIDEQFF
V gene: TRBV5-1
J gene: TRBJ2-1
clone size: few
D gene: TRBD2

CDR3 DNA: TGCAGCGTCCCCGGACAGAACACTGAAGCTTTCTTT
CDR3 protein: CSVPGQNTEAFF
V gene: TRBV29-1
J gene: TRBJ1-1
clone size: few
D gene: NA

CDR3 DNA: TGTGCCACCAGCAGAGTTGACGGTTTCGTAGGTCAGCCCCAGCATTTT
CDR3 protein: CATSRVDGFVGQPQHF
V gene: TRBV15
J gene: TRBJ1-5
clone size: NA
D gene: NA

CDR3 DNA: TGTGCCAGCAGCCCCCGACTAGCGCAAAGCACAGATACGCAGTATTTT
CDR3 protein: CASSPRLAQSTDTQYF
V gene: TRBV11-2
J gene: TRBJ2-3
clone size: NA
D gene: TRBD2